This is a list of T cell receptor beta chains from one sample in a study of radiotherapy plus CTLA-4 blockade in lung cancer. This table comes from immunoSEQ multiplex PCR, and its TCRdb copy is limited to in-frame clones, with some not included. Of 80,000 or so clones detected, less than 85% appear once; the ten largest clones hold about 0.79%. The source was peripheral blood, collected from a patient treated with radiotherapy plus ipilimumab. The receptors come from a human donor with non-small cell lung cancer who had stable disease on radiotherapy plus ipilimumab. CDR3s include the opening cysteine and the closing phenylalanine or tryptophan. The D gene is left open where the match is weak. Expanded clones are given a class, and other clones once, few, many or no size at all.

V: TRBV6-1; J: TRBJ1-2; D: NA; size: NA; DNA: TGTGCCAGCAGGGGGACCGAAAGTTTCTATGGCTACACCTTC; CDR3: CASRGTESFYGYTF
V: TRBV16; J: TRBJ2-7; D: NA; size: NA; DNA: TGTGCCAGCAGCCGAATAGCCGGGGGAGAGCAGTACTTC; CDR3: CASSRIAGGEQYF
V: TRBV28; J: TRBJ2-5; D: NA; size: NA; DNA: TGTGCCAGCCGGTTTGGCAGGGGATATGAGACCCAGTACTTC; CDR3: CASRFGRGYETQYF
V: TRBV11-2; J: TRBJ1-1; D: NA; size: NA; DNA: TGTGCCAGCAGCTACAAGGGATACACTGAAGCTTTCTTT; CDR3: CASSYKGYTEAFF
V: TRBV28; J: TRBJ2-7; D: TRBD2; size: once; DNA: TGTGCCAGCCTCGGGGGGGCCTACGCCCACGAGCAGTACTTC; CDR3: CASLGGAYAHEQYF
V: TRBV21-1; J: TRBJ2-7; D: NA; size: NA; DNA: TGTGCCAGCAGCAGGGTGGGGGGCGAGCAGTACTTC; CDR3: CASSRVGGEQYF
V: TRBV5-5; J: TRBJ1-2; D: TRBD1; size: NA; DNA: TGTGCCAGCAGCATCGGACAGGGGACCAACTATGGCTACACCTTC; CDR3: CASSIGQGTNYGYTF
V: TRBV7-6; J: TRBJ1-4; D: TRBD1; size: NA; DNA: TGTGCCAGCAGCTTAGGGACAGGGAATGAAAAACTGTTTTTT; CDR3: CASSLGTGNEKLFF
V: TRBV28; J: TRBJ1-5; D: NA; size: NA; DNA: TGTGCCAGCAGTTTGGAGGGGAGCAGGCAGCCCCAGCATTTT; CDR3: CASSLEGSRQPQHF
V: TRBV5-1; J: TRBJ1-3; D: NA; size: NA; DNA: TGCGCCAGCATCCCGGGGGCGGTATCTGGAAACACCATATATTTT; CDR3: CASIPGAVSGNTIYF
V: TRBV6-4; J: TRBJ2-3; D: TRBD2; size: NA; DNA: TGTGCCAGCAGTGCATTAGCTAGCGGGGGACCGGATACGCAGTATTTT; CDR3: CASSALASGGPDTQYF
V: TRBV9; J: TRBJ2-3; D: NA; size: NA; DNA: TGTGCCAGCACCTCGGGTGAAAGCACAGATACGCAGTATTTT; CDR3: CASTSGESTDTQYF
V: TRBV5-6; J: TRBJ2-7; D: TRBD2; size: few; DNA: TGTGCCAGCAGCCTCGGGGGGTTGGTTCGAGACGAGCAGTACTTC; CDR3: CASSLGGLVRDEQYF
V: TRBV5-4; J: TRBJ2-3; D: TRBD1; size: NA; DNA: TGTGCCAGCAGCTCGGGGACAGGGTCGAGCACAGATACGCAGTATTTT; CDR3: CASSSGTGSSTDTQYF
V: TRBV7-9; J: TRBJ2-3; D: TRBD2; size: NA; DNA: TGTGCCAGCAGCTTAGCAGCGGGAGGGGACACAGATACGCAGTATTTT; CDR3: CASSLAAGGDTDTQYF
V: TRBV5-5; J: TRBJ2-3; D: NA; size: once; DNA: TGTGCCAGCAGCCGATCAGTAAACACAGATACGCAGTATTTT; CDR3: CASSRSVNTDTQYF
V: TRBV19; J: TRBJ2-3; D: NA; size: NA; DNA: TGTGCCAGTAGTATAGGGCCAACCTCCACAGATACGCAGTATTTT; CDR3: CASSIGPTSTDTQYF
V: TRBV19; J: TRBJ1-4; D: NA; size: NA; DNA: TGTGCCAGTACCAACCCGGGACGGTATAATGAAAAACTGTTTTTT; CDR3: CASTNPGRYNEKLFF
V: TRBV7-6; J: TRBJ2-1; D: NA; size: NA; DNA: TGTGCCAGCAGCTTCACGGGAGCCATCTCCTACAATGAGCAGTTCTTC; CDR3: CASSFTGAISYNEQFF
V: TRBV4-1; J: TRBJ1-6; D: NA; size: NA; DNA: TGCGCCAGCAGCCAAACCAGGGCATCTAATTCACCCCTCCACTTT; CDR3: CASSQTRASNSPLHF
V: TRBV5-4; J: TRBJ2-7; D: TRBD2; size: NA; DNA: TGTGCCAGCAGCCCCGGAGGGGCACGCGGGGGGAGTGGGGAGCAGTACTTC; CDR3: CASSPGGARGGSGEQYF
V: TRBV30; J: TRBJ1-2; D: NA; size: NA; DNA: TGTGCCTGGAGTGTCACAGGCTCCTATGGCTACACCTTC; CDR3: CAWSVTGSYGYTF
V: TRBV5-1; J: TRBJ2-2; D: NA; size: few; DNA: TGCGCCAGCAGCTTGGGGGGCCTTAGCCTGTCGAACACCGGGGAGCTGTTTTTT; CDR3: CASSLGGLSLSNTGELFF
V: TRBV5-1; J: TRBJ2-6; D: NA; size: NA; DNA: TGCGCCAGCAGCTTGGTCAGCCCTGGGGCCAACGTCCTGACTTTC; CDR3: CASSLVSPGANVLTF
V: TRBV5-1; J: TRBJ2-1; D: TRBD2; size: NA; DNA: TGCGCCAGCAGCCTTAGCGGGGGGCGTTACAATGAGCAGTTCTTC; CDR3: CASSLSGGRYNEQFF
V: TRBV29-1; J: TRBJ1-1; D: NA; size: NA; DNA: TGCAGCGCTCTGCGGGACATCACTGAAGCTTTCTTT; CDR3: CSALRDITEAFF
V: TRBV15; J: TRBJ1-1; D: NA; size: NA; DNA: TGTGCCACCAGCAACAGGATGGCGAACACTGAAGCTTTCTTT; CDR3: CATSNRMANTEAFF
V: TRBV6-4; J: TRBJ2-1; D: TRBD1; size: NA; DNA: TGTGCCAGCAGCCGAGGGGGCGCGGACAATGAGCAGTTCTTC; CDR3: CASSRGGADNEQFF
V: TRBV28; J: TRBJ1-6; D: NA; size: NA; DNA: TGTGCCAGCTCCCCCCCCCAAGATTCACCCCTCCACTTT; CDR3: CASSPPQDSPLHF
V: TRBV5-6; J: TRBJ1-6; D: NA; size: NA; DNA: TGTGCCAGCAGTTCCGGCCCGAGGAATTCACCCCTCCACTTT; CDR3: CASSSGPRNSPLHF
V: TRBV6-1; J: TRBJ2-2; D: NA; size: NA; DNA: TGTGCCAGCAGTGAACACGGGGGCAGGAACACCGGGGAGCTGTTTTTT; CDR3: CASSEHGGRNTGELFF
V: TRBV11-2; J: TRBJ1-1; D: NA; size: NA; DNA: TGTGCCAGCAGCCCCTGGAGGGGAGGAAACACTGAAGCTTTCTTT; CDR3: CASSPWRGGNTEAFF
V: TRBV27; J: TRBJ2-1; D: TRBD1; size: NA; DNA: TGTGCCAGCAGTTTAATCGGACAGGGGTTCTATGAGCAGTTCTTC; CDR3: CASSLIGQGFYEQFF
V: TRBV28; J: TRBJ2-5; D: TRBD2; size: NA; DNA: TGTGCCAGCAATAGCCCCATTACCGGGACTAGCGGGGGGGAGACCCAGTACTTC; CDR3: CASNSPITGTSGGETQYF
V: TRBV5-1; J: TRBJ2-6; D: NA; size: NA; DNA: TGCGCCAGCAGCTTGGGACCCCAGTCCCAGACTTCTGGGGCCAACGTCCTGACTTTC; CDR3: CASSLGPQSQTSGANVLTF
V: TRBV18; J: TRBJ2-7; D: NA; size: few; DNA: TGTGCCAGCTCACCACAGGGGCCAAGGTACGAGCAGTACTTC; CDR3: CASSPQGPRYEQYF